This T cell receptor (beta chain) derives from a study of CD8+ T cells in alopecia areata. Study results and caveats: Affected lesional scalp, above all in alopecia totalis/universalis, was more clonal than normal scalp.

Samples from alopecia areata patients were lesional scalp punch biopsies and peripheral blood. This clone has just one count. Antigen unknown. Germline CDR1 reads MNHEY; CDR2 reads SVGAGI. The ends were cut back, 3 bases at V and 5 bases at J, with 10 bases in the middle. The CDR3 loop spans 13 amino acids. Once RNA had been extracted, it was reverse transcribed into cDNA to act as the sequencing template. Generated by immunoSEQ multiplex PCR, the TCRdb table keeps only in-frame clones and is missing some. Of around 65,000 clones in the sample, 45% to 50% were seen once. The V and J genes are TRBV6-5 and TRBJ2-5; possibly TRBD1 for D (5 bases). The clonotype was recovered from a human donor with alopecia areata. The sample consisted of CD8+ T cells sorted from blood, taken at week 0. This CDR3 reads CASSYAGWETQYF. Written as DNA, the CDR3 is TGTGCCAGCAGTTATGCAGGGTGGGAGACCCAGTACTTC.